What follows are 30 T cell receptor beta chains derived from one specimen sequenced in a study of blood T cell repertoires in COVID-19. Generated by immunoSEQ multiplex PCR, the TCRdb table keeps only in-frame clones and is missing some. The table shows under 300,000 clones, with more than 75% occurring only once. Sequencing was carried out using PBMCs or T cells enriched from blood (not recorded which). These receptors were collected from a woman between 40 and 50 years old with acute COVID-19.

This clone was counted only a few times. The rearrangement links TRBV6-5 to TRBJ1-4; 7 bases map to TRBD1. Germline V gene data show CDR1 as MNHEY and CDR2 as SVGAGI. The CDR3 spans 15 residues. V lost 4 bases, J lost 5 bases, and 7 bases stayed unmatched. The CDR3 sequence: CASSLTDRRNEKLFF. The CDR3 bases are TGTGCCAGCAGTTTAACGGACAGGAGAAATGAAAAACTGTTTTTT.

The chain is built from TRBV9 and TRBJ1-1, with 8 bases lining up with TRBD1. Unmatched junction bases numbered 12, after V lost 3 bases and J lost 5 bases. Germline V gives CDR1 SGDLS, CDR2 YYNGEE. This CDR3 region has 16 residues. CDR3 coding DNA: TGTGCCAGCAGCGATATACAGGGGGAGTGGGGGACTGAAGCTTTCTTT. Its protein is CASSDIQGEWGTEAFF.

The rearrangement links TRBV2 to TRBJ1-2, with D tentatively TRBD1 (6 bases). Germline CDR1 is SNHLY and CDR2 is FYNNEI. Trimming left V 0 bases short and J 8 bases short, with 16 bases between. CDR3 length equals 15 residues. Here the CDR3 reads CASSEARNRAYGYTF. The CDR3 coding sequence is TGTGCCAGCAGTGAAGCTAGGAACAGGGCATACGGCTACACCTTC.

DNA for the CDR3: TGTGCCAGCAGTTTCCTCTTAGCGGGAGATGGCACAGATACGCAGTATTTT. Translating it yields CASSFLLAGDGTDTQYF. The chain uses TRBV27 and TRBJ2-3; 9 nucleotides align to TRBD2. CDR3 length equals 17 residues. V was clipped by 3 bases and J by 1 base; unmatched bases: 8. The germline V gene encodes CDR1 MNHEY and CDR2 SMNVEV (reference sequence).

This clone appeared a single time. The J gene is TRBJ2-1, the V gene TRBV12-3 or TRBV12-4, with D perhaps matching TRBD2 (6 bases). The length of the CDR3 is 12 residues. Trimming removed 6 bases from V and 4 bases from J, with 7 bases in between. CDR3 residues: CASRTRYNEQFF. CDR3 DNA: TGTGCCAGCAGGACTAGGTACAATGAGCAGTTCTTC.

The chain employs TRBV12-3 or TRBV12-4 and TRBJ1-1, with D uncertain. With 4 bases removed from V and 2 bases from J, the gap between germline ends came to 8 bases. The CDR3 is made up of 13 amino acids. DNA of the CDR3: TGTGCCAGCAGTTCAATGGCTAACACTGAAGCTTTCTTT. Its translation is CASSSMANTEAFF.

This clone turned up a few times. The chain combines TRBV18 with TRBJ2-2; 7 bases match TRBD1. The trim removed 1 base at V and 4 bases at J, leaving 3 bases unmatched. The CDR3 has 15 residues. Germline V lookup: CDR1 KGHSH, CDR2 LQKENI. CDR3 nucleotides: TGTGCCAGCTCACCACAGGGGGCTAGCACCGGGGAGCTGTTTTTT. As protein: CASSPQGASTGELFF.

The V call is TRBV30, the J call TRBJ1-2; no clear D. CDR3 length equals 15 residues. The germline gives CDR1 GTSNPN, CDR2 SVGIG (reference sequence). Trimming pared 0 bases from V and 4 bases from J, leaving 15 bases between. The CDR3 coding sequence is TGTGCCTGGAGTGTACGGGGATTCTCGGCCTATGGCTACACCTTC. Translated, it gives CAWSVRGFSAYGYTF. The full variable domain, its missing parts supplied by reference TRBV30 and TRBJ1-2, is SQTIHQWPATLVQPVGSPLSLECTVEGTSNPNLYWYRQAAGRGLQLLFYSVGIGQISSEVPQNLSASRPQDRQFILSSKKLLLSDSGFYLCAWSVRGFSAYGYTFGSGTRLTVV.

The V and J genes are TRBV19 and TRBJ1-5, with TRBD1 matching over 8 bases. With V trimmed by 0 bases and J by 2 bases, 3 bases remained unmatched. The CDR3 is made up of 16 amino acids. Germline loops: CDR1 LNHDA, CDR2 SQIVND (reference sequence). The CDR3 reads CASSIEGTGGNQPQHF. Written as DNA, the CDR3 is TGTGCCAGTAGTATAGAGGGGACAGGCGGCAATCAGCCCCAGCATTTT.

This clone was seen once. The chain is built from TRBV11-1 and TRBJ2-3, with TRBD2 as a possible D gene (6 bases). Trimming stripped 5 bases from V and 0 bases from J, with 15 bases between. The V gene's germline CDR1 is SGHAT and CDR2 FQDESV (reference sequence). The CDR3 consists of 16 residues. The CDR3 sequence: CASSHSGGYSTDTQYF. As DNA, the CDR3 is TGTGCCAGCAGCCATTCCGGGGGTTATAGCACAGATACGCAGTATTTT.

This chain links TRBV19 with TRBJ2-1; 9 nucleotides match TRBD2. Germline CDR1 is LNHDA and CDR2 is SQIVND (reference sequence). The length of the CDR3 is 16 residues. Trimming took 6 bases from V and 6 from J; bases not matched to a gene: 12. The CDR3 protein is CASSKTSGPFGNEQFF. In nucleotides, the CDR3 is TGTGCCAGTAGCAAGACTAGCGGTCCCTTCGGCAATGAGCAGTTCTTC.

The rearrangement links TRBV25-1 to TRBJ1-1; tentative D call: TRBD1 (6 bases). The ends were cut back, 10 bases at V and 4 bases at J, with 16 bases in the middle. The CDR3 sequence is 13 residues long. Germline loops: CDR1 MGHDK, CDR2 SYGVNS. The CDR3 reads CATQDRKSTEAFF. CDR3 DNA: TGTGCCACCCAAGACAGGAAGAGCACTGAAGCTTTCTTT. The complete variable domain, with remaining parts taken from reference TRBV25-1 and TRBJ1-1, reads EADIYQTPRYLVIGTGKKITLECSQTMGHDKMYWYQQDPGMELHLIHYSYGVNSTEKGDLSSESTVSRIRTEHFPLTLESARPSHTSQYLCATQDRKSTEAFFGQGTRLTVV.

Remarks on this clone: The junction departs from germline at one end; a sequencing error may be responsible. This chain connects TRBV30 to TRBJ2-1; weak D call: TRBD1 (5 bases). CDR1 and CDR2 from the germline V gene are GTSNPN and SVGIG (reference sequence). The length of the CDR3 is 14 residues. The CDR3 DNA reads as TGTGCCTGGAGTGCAGGGCCCTCCTTCAATGAGCAGTTCTTC. Translating gives CAWSAGPSFNEQFF.

The chain has TRBV29-1 and TRBJ2-7; the match to TRBD2 covers 7 bases. Germline CDR1 SQVTM, CDR2 ANQGSEA. With V trimmed by 3 bases and J by 0 bases, 2 bases remained unmatched. This CDR3 contains 13 residues. CDR3 residues: CSVDSGHSYEQYF. Written as DNA, the CDR3 is TGCAGCGTTGATAGCGGGCACTCCTACGAGCAGTACTTC.

The genes are TRBV15 and TRBJ1-2; 7 bases are shared with TRBD1. After removal of 1 base from V and 1 base from J, the junction contained 6 bases not matched to a gene. Germline V gene lookup returns CDR1 LNHNV and CDR2 YYDKDF (reference sequence). This CDR3 has 16 residues. CDR3 DNA: TGTGCCACCAGCAGAGGAGGGACAGCACTTAACTATGGCTACACCTTC. Translated: CATSRGGTALNYGYTF.

This clone has just one count. The rearrangement links TRBV28 to TRBJ1-1; unclear D gene. This CDR3 comprises 12 residues. The germline V and J ends were trimmed by 7 bases and 1 base, with 7 bases remaining between them. Germline V gene sequence: CDR1 MDHEN, CDR2 SYDVKM. CDR3 residues: CASIEGNTEAFF. The DNA for the CDR3 is TGTGCCAGCATCGAGGGGAACACTGAAGCTTTCTTT.

J is TRBJ2-7 and V is TRBV27, with 9 bases matching TRBD1. The CDR3 runs to 14 residues. Germline CDR1 MNHEY, CDR2 SMNVEV (reference sequence). With V trimmed by 6 bases and J by 3 bases, 6 bases remained unmatched. CDR3 residues: CASRGLGQGYEQYF. CDR3 nucleotides: TGTGCCAGCAGGGGGTTGGGACAGGGCTACGAGCAGTACTTC.

This sequence joins TRBV18 and TRBJ2-1, with D uncertain. CDR1 and CDR2 from the germline V gene are KGHSH and LQKENI. The CDR3 has 14 amino acids. V dropped 3 bases and J dropped 9 bases, with 15 bases sitting between them. The CDR3 DNA reads as TGTGCCAGCTCACCTACCCCGGGTAACGGTGAGCAGTTCTTC. It yields the protein CASSPTPGNGEQFF.

The chain combines TRBV3-1 (or the pseudogene TRBV3-2) with TRBJ2-7; a weak D match, TRBD2 (6 bases). Germline assignment: CDR1 LGHDT and CDR2 YNNKEL (reference sequence). V lost 1 base, J lost 2 bases, and 12 bases lay in between. The CDR3 extends over 15 amino acids. The CDR3 region is CASSQGAGRAYEQYF. CDR3 sequence (DNA): TGTGCCAGCAGCCAAGGAGCGGGTAGGGCCTACGAGCAGTACTTC.

The chain links TRBV9 to TRBJ1-1, with 12 bases identical to TRBD1. V lost 4 bases, J lost 0 bases, and 4 bases stayed unmatched. Germline V CDR1 and CDR2: SGDLS, YYNGEE. CDR3 size: 16 residues. The chain's CDR3 is CASSSGTGGLNTEAFF. The CDR3, as DNA: TGTGCCAGCAGCTCCGGGACAGGGGGCCTGAACACTGAAGCTTTCTTT.

This chain links TRBV7-9 with TRBJ1-1, with 8 positions matching TRBD1. The CDR3 is 16 amino acids. CDR1 is SEHNR and CDR2 is FQNEAQ in the germline V gene (reference sequence). Trimming took 5 bases from V and 1 from J; bases not matched to a gene: 9. The CDR3 loop reads CASSRKLTGGNTEAFF. The CDR3, as DNA: TGTGCCAGCAGCAGAAAACTCACAGGGGGGAACACTGAAGCTTTCTTT.

In the case of this clone: An end of the junction differs from the germline gene, which may be a read error. This chain uses TRBV11-2 with TRBJ2-3, with D possibly being TRBD2 (6 bases). The CDR3 sequence is 13 residues long. Looked up from germline, CDR1 is SGHAT and CDR2 is FQNNGV. The CDR3 sequence is CASSLEGGGTQYF. As DNA, the CDR3 is TGTGCCAGCAGCCTAGAGGGAGGCGGTACGCAGTATTTT.

The chain uses TRBV5-1 and TRBJ2-1; 9 bases are shared with TRBD1. V lost 3 bases and J lost 9; bases outside the gene matches: 4. CDR1 is SGHRS, CDR2 YFSETQ, per germline. This CDR3 region has 13 residues. The CDR3, as DNA: TGCGCCAGCAGCTCGGGGGACAGGGCTGAGCAGTTCTTC. The encoded protein is CASSSGDRAEQFF.

The gene calls are TRBV7-2 and TRBJ1-2; D is unclear. The ends were cut back, 5 bases at V and 4 bases at J, with 11 bases in the middle. The CDR3 consists of 13 residues. Germline CDR1 is SGHTA and CDR2 is FQGNSA. CDR3 residues: CASSEVSFYGYTF. The CDR3 DNA reads TGTGCCAGCAGCGAGGTTTCGTTCTATGGCTACACCTTC.

This clone was recorded once. The chain combines TRBV25-1 with TRBJ2-3, with D hard to call. With 5 bases removed from V and 0 bases from J, the gap between germline ends came to 12 bases. CDR1 MGHDK and CDR2 SYGVNS come from the germline V gene. The CDR3 length is 15 residues. Written as DNA, the CDR3 is TGTGCCAGCAGTTTAAGCAGGCGAAGCACAGATACGCAGTATTTT. Protein product: CASSLSRRSTDTQYF.

This chain joins TRBV6-5 and TRBJ2-3; D may be TRBD1 (6 bases). Per germline, CDR1 MNHEY and CDR2 SVGAGI. The length of the CDR3 is 15 residues. Trimming took off 6 bases at V and 0 bases at J, with 13 bases between the two ends. In nucleotides, the CDR3 is TGTGCCAGCAGGAGGGGGAGTTCTAGCACAGATACGCAGTATTTT. It yields the protein CASRRGSSSTDTQYF.

The J gene is TRBJ1-1, the V gene TRBV3-1 (or the pseudogene TRBV3-2); D unresolved. The CDR3 has 14 residues. The V and J ends lost 1 base and 0 bases respectively, with 6 bases between them. CDR1 and CDR2 (germline): LGHDT, YNNKEL (reference sequence). The CDR3 protein is CASSQAPVNTEAFF. The CDR3 DNA reads TGTGCCAGCAGCCAAGCCCCAGTGAACACTGAAGCTTTCTTT.

The CDR3 DNA sequence: TGTGCCAGCAGTTACACGACAGGGGCAAACACTGAAGCTTTCTTT. This encodes CASSYTTGANTEAFF. V and J are TRBV6-5 and TRBJ1-1; 8 positions agree with TRBD1. The germline gives CDR1 MNHEY, CDR2 SVGAGI. The CDR3 has 15 residues. The V segment lost 2 bases and the J segment 2 bases; nucleotides outside the gene matches: 4.

This chain links TRBV30 with TRBJ1-1; D remains unclear. The CDR3 runs 13 residues. Germline CDR1 reads GTSNPN; CDR2 reads SVGIG (reference sequence). V was clipped by 2 bases and J by 1 base, with 8 bases between them. The CDR3 sequence: CAWSPPRNTEAFF. In DNA, the CDR3 is TGTGCCTGGAGTCCTCCCCGGAACACTGAAGCTTTCTTT.

The CDR3 region has the DNA TGTGCCAGCAGCTTGGATTCCAGGGGCCCATATGGCTACACCTTC. It specifies CASSLDSRGPYGYTF. The chain is built from TRBV5-6 and TRBJ1-2, with a possible D match to TRBD1 (6 bases). The CDR3 contains 15 residues. Per germline, CDR1 SGHDT and CDR2 YYEEEE. V was cut by 0 bases and J by 5 bases, with 14 bases left in between. The whole variable domain, filled in from reference TRBV5-6 and TRBJ1-2, reads DAGVTQSPTHLIKTRGQQVTLRCSPKSGHDTVSWYQQALGQGPQFIFQYYEEEERQRGNFPDRFSGHQFPNYSSELNVNALLLGDSALYLCASSLDSRGPYGYTFGSGTRLTVV.